These 22 T cell receptor beta chains were sequenced from one sample in a study of blood T cell repertoires in COVID-19. Sequencing was performed with immunoSEQ multiplex PCR; in TCRdb, only in-frame clones are kept and a portion is missing. The table lists over 250,000 clones, approximately 88% of them singletons. The sample was peripheral blood. Source of these receptors: a woman aged 25 to 39 with acute or convalescent COVID-19.

This clone has more than one count but fewer than ten. The rearrangement links TRBV18 to TRBJ1-3, with 9 nucleotides matching TRBD1. The CDR3 is 17 residues long. Germline V lookup: CDR1 KGHSH, CDR2 LQKENI. The J segment lost 4 bases and the V segment lost 2 bases, leaving 9 bases of the junction unmatched. The CDR3 reads CASSPKPGQGVGNTIYF. CDR3 sequence (DNA): TGTGCCAGCTCACCAAAACCGGGACAGGGTGTCGGAAACACCATATATTTT. The complete variable domain, with remaining parts taken from reference TRBV18 and TRBJ1-3, reads NAGVMQNPRHLVRRRGQEARLRCSPMKGHSHVYWYRQLPEEGLKFMVYLQKENIIDESGMPKERFSAEFPKEGPSILRIQQVVRGDSAAYFCASSPKPGQGVGNTIYFGEGSWLTVV.

This chain's CDR3 is CASSPTSPGELFF. CDR3 bases: TGTGCCAGCAGCCCGACTAGCCCCGGGGAGCTGTTTTTT. The genes are TRBV7-2 and TRBJ2-2; 7 bases match TRBD2. V trimming: 5 bases; J trimming: 6 bases; junction bases outside the gene matches: 3. Germline V gene data show CDR1 as SGHTA and CDR2 as FQGNSA. This CDR3 has 13 residues. The full variable domain, completed using reference TRBV7-2 and TRBJ2-2, is GAGVSQSPSNKVTEKGKDVELRCDPISGHTALYWYRQSLGQGLEFLIYFQGNSAPDKSGLPSDRFSAERTGGSVSTLTIQRTQQEDSAVYLCASSPTSPGELFFGEGSRLTVL.

V gene TRBV27 combines with J gene TRBJ1-5; perhaps TRBD1 as D (5 bases). The V gene lost 10 bases and the J gene lost 3 bases, with 13 bases spanning the gap. Germline CDR1 reads MNHEY; CDR2 reads SMNVEV (reference sequence). This CDR3 is 13 amino acids long. Here the CDR3 reads CATGGGNNQPQHF. CDR3 bases: TGTGCCACCGGGGGGGGGAACAATCAGCCCCAGCATTTT.

This clone was found once. This chain joins TRBV6-1 and TRBJ2-7, with TRBD2 matching over 7 bases. Per germline, CDR1 MNHNS and CDR2 SASEGT. V dropped 3 bases and J dropped 4; count of bases not matched to a gene: 9. This CDR3 has 15 residues. CDR3 sequence reads: CASSDGAGVMYEQYF. The CDR3 coding sequence is TGTGCCAGCAGTGACGGGGCGGGAGTAATGTACGAGCAGTACTTC.

This clone was seen more than once but under ten times. DNA for the CDR3: TGTGCCAGCATGGAGTTTGGGAATGAGCAGTTCTTC. This encodes CASMEFGNEQFF. The chain has TRBV27 and TRBJ2-1; D unclear. This CDR3 spans 12 amino acids. V dropped 7 bases and J dropped 7 bases, with 11 bases sitting between them. Germline CDR1 MNHEY, CDR2 SMNVEV (reference sequence).

A single count supports this clone. The chain recombines TRBV11-2 with TRBJ2-1; D possibly corresponds to TRBD2 (7 bases). Looked up from germline, CDR1 is SGHAT and CDR2 is FQNNGV. This CDR3 spans 18 amino acids. The V end lost 4 bases, the J end lost 3 bases, and 22 bases lay between the germline ends. The CDR3 here is CASSYRYQRGANYNEQFF. In DNA, the CDR3 is TGTGCCAGCAGCTATAGGTACCAACGGGGGGCTAACTACAATGAGCAGTTCTTC.

The V call is TRBV6-5, the J call TRBJ2-1, with D possibly being TRBD1 (6 bases). The V gene lost 8 bases and the J gene lost 3 bases, with 17 bases spanning the gap. The CDR3 covers 15 residues. Germline lookup yields CDR1 MNHEY and CDR2 SVGAGI. The CDR3, as DNA: TGTGCCAGCCTGACCGGGACAACCGGCTACAATGAGCAGTTCTTC. It translates to CASLTGTTGYNEQFF.

The V gene is TRBV2, the J gene TRBJ2-2; 9 bases fit TRBD2. J lost 3 bases, V lost 0 bases, and 5 bases had no gene match. The CDR3 runs to 17 residues. Germline assignment: CDR1 SNHLY and CDR2 FYNNEI. In DNA form, the CDR3 reads TGTGCCAGCAGTGAAGCGCATGCTAGCGGGGACACCGGGGAGCTGTTTTTT. This encodes CASSEAHASGDTGELFF.

The chain uses TRBV13 and TRBJ1-1, with 9 bases matching TRBD1. This CDR3 is 13 amino acids long. The V gene's germline CDR1 is PRHDT and CDR2 FYEKMQ (reference sequence). Trimming took 5 bases from V and 4 from J; bases not matched to a gene: 2. CDR3 amino acids: CASSLTGGTEAFF. As DNA, the CDR3 is TGTGCCAGCAGCCTGACAGGGGGCACTGAAGCTTTCTTT.

This CDR3 is CASSTTGGGQPQHF. CDR3 DNA sequence: TGTGCCAGTAGTACCACAGGGGGAGGTCAGCCCCAGCATTTT. The chain has TRBV19 and TRBJ1-5; 8 bases are shared with TRBD1. After removal of 4 bases from V and 6 bases from J, the junction contained 5 bases not matched to a gene. The CDR3 covers 14 residues. Germline V lookup: CDR1 LNHDA, CDR2 SQIVND (reference sequence).

The rearrangement links TRBV18 to TRBJ1-1; no reliable D call. V was shortened by 5 bases and J by 1 base, with 11 bases between the two germline ends. The CDR3 is 14 residues long. CDR1 and CDR2 (germline): KGHSH, LQKENI. CDR3: CASSTTRGNTEAFF. CDR3 nucleotide sequence: TGTGCCAGCTCAACTACTCGAGGGAACACTGAAGCTTTCTTT.

The V and J genes are TRBV9 and TRBJ2-5; D gene uncertain. The V gene's germline CDR1 is SGDLS and CDR2 YYNGEE. V was cut by 4 bases and J by 5 bases, with 6 bases left in between. The CDR3 is 11 residues long. The CDR3 DNA sequence: TGTGCCAGCAGCTTCGGGGAGACCCAGTACTTC. This encodes CASSFGETQYF.

The genes are TRBV5-4 and TRBJ2-5; D gene unclear. Trimming pared 0 bases from V and 6 bases from J, leaving 9 bases between. CDR1 is SGHNT and CDR2 is YYREEE in the germline V gene (reference sequence). The CDR3 covers 13 residues. The CDR3 DNA follows: TGTGCCAGCAGCTTGGAAGGTGGGCAGACCCAGTACTTC. Amino acid sequence: CASSLEGGQTQYF.

This clone came up once. CDR3 nucleotide sequence: TGTGCCAGCAGTGATCTCCGGGACAGGGGGGCCGAGCAGTACTTC. The encoded protein is CASSDLRDRGAEQYF. V is TRBV6-1 and J is TRBJ2-7; the match to TRBD1 covers 11 bases. The CDR3 consists of 15 residues. The ends lost 3 bases at V and 6 bases at J; junction bases unmatched: 7. The germline gives CDR1 MNHNS, CDR2 SASEGT.

This rearrangement joins TRBV10-1 to TRBJ2-7; D gene ambiguous. Germline V CDR1 and CDR2: WNHNN, SYGVQD (reference sequence). Trimming pared 3 bases from V and 6 bases from J, leaving 6 bases between. This CDR3 has 11 amino acids. The CDR3 DNA reads as TGCGCCAGCAGTGACAGTTCCGAGCAGTACTTC. As protein: CASSDSSEQYF.

This rearrangement joins TRBV30 to TRBJ1-1; D is perhaps TRBD1 (6 bases). V was pared by 2 bases and J by 1 base, with 8 bases between. Per the germline V gene, CDR1 is GTSNPN and CDR2 is SVGIG (reference sequence). This CDR3 comprises 13 residues. The CDR3 spells CAWSLRGNTEAFF. CDR3 in DNA: TGTGCCTGGAGTCTCAGGGGGAACACTGAAGCTTTCTTT.

The chain recombines TRBV2 with TRBJ2-7; 8 bases fit TRBD2. The CDR3 has 14 amino acids. V was clipped by 7 bases and J by 6 bases; unmatched bases: 11. Germline values: CDR1 SNHLY, CDR2 FYNNEI. CDR3: CASIKGLANAEQYF. CDR3 bases: TGTGCCAGCATCAAAGGACTAGCCAACGCCGAGCAGTACTTC.

CDR3 loop: CATTQGGVSDTQYF. In DNA, the CDR3 is TGTGCCACCACCCAAGGGGGCGTATCAGATACGCAGTATTTT. V gene TRBV24-1 combines with J gene TRBJ2-3, with 7 bases fitting TRBD1. From germline, CDR1 is KGHDR and CDR2 SFDVKD. The CDR3 is made up of 14 amino acids. The trim removed 8 bases at V and 4 bases at J, leaving 8 bases unmatched.

The rearrangement joins TRBV6-5 to TRBJ1-2; TRBD1 agrees at 8 bases. Germline CDR1 MNHEY, CDR2 SVGAGI. J gave up 5 bases and V 5 bases, and 10 bases lay outside the gene matches. This CDR3 contains 15 residues. In nucleotides, the CDR3 is TGTGCCAGCAGTCAGCAGGTTGACAGGGGTTATGGCTACACCTTC. Translation gives CASSQQVDRGYGYTF.

V gene TRBV7-8 combines with J gene TRBJ2-7; TRBD2 is a possible D gene (5 bases). V was pared by 5 bases and J by 4 bases, with 9 bases between. Per germline, CDR1 SGHVS and CDR2 FQNEAQ. The CDR3 spans 12 residues. The CDR3 spells CASSRTSYEQYF. CDR3 sequence (DNA): TGTGCCAGCAGCCGCACTAGTTACGAGCAGTACTTC.

V and J are TRBV30 and TRBJ1-2; the D is unclear. Germline CDR1 and CDR2: GTSNPN and SVGIG (reference sequence). This CDR3 has 12 amino acids. Trimming left V 0 bases short and J 2 bases short, with 4 bases between. This CDR3 is CAWSVQNYGYTF. In DNA form, the CDR3 reads TGTGCCTGGAGTGTACAAAACTATGGCTACACCTTC.

The chain is built from TRBV7-2 and TRBJ2-4, with D possibly TRBD2 on 5 matching bases. The V and J ends lost 5 bases and 3 bases respectively, with 20 bases between them. The length of the CDR3 is 17 residues. Germline V gene lookup returns CDR1 SGHTA and CDR2 FQGNSA. CDR3 loop: CASSPWQRRRDKNIQYF. The CDR3 DNA follows: TGTGCCAGCAGCCCCTGGCAGCGGAGACGGGACAAAAACATTCAGTACTTC.